This T cell receptor (beta chain) was sequenced in a study of cytomegalovirus exposure and HLA in healthy donors. Study-level background: An earlier analysis identified 117 million unique TCR beta sequences in some 180 million T cells.

Study-wide findings and caveats: It was about 150 TCR beta chains that were listed as cytomegalovirus-associated. The later analysis indicated that the majority of CMV-associated TCR beta chains appeared HLA-restricted.

The trim removed 1 base at V and 2 bases at J, leaving 4 bases unmatched. Germline CDR1 is LNHDA and CDR2 is SQIVND (reference sequence). This CDR3 is 15 amino acids long. PCR used 60 Vbeta primers and 13 Jbeta primers. Produced via immunoSEQ multiplex PCR; TCRdb's table is partial and in-frame only. Of a few hundred thousand clones detected, over 65% appear once; the ten largest clones hold roughly 15%. As concerns this clone: What it binds is unknown.

V is TRBV19 and J is TRBJ2-7, with 8 bases fitting TRBD2. This TCR came from a man aged 35 to 55 in good health and CMV-seronegative. What was sequenced was PBMCs. The CDR3, as DNA: TGTGCCAGTAGTATAGGTGCGGGAGGCCCCTACGAGCAGTACTTC. Translation: CASSIGAGGPYEQYF.